The 13 T cell receptor beta chains below come from one sample, sequenced in a study of shared clonotypes between healthy human individuals. Clones were sequenced by immunoSEQ multiplex PCR, and TCRdb holds only the in-frame ones, with some missing. The sample lists more than 1 million clones, approximately 80% occurring once. Sequenced: memory CD4+ T cells from PBMCs. Indicated subset: CD45RA-negative fraction. The source is a man between 18 and 29 years old in good health. Some clones in this sample may be carry-over from other donors' samples.

Here the CDR3 DNA reads TGCGCCAGCAGCTTTGACCCTGCCTCAGCCAAAAACATTCAGTACTTC. Its protein is CASSFDPASAKNIQYF. V gene TRBV5-1 combines with J gene TRBJ2-4, with no clear D. The length of the CDR3 is 16 residues. V shed 2 bases and J shed 0 bases, with 12 bases lying between them. Germline CDR1 reads SGHRS; CDR2 reads YFSETQ.

This chain links TRBV7-8 with TRBJ2-7, with D perhaps matching TRBD1 or TRBD2 (5 bases each). Germline CDR1 reads SGHVS; CDR2 reads FQNEAQ. Trimming stripped 3 bases from V and 7 bases from J, with 13 bases between. The CDR3 is 13 residues long. The CDR3 loop is CASSFDSWGEQYF. CDR3 bases: TGTGCCAGCAGCTTCGATTCCTGGGGGGAGCAGTACTTC. Based on the CDR3 plus reference TRBV7-8 and TRBJ2-7, the full variable domain is GAGVSQSPRYKVAKRGQDVALRCDPISGHVSLFWYQQALGQGPEFLTYFQNEAQLDKSGLPSDRFFAERPEGSVSTLKIQRTQQEDSAVYLCASSFDSWGEQYFGPGTRLTVT.

The V gene is TRBV7-8, the J gene TRBJ2-2; the D is unclear. This CDR3 has 15 residues. Per the germline V gene, CDR1 is SGHVS and CDR2 is FQNEAQ. V lost 4 bases and J lost 0, with 9 bases in between. DNA of the CDR3: TGTGCCAGCAGCTCCCTCGTCTCGAACACCGGGGAGCTGTTTTTT. The encoded protein is CASSSLVSNTGELFF.

This chain connects TRBV7-8 to TRBJ1-1, with 8 bases that match TRBD1. This CDR3 is built from 14 residues. After removal of 3 bases from V and 8 bases from J, the junction contained 8 bases not matched to a gene. Germline lookup yields CDR1 SGHVS and CDR2 FQNEAQ. This CDR3 is CASSFPGQGTEAFF. For the CDR3, the DNA is TGTGCCAGCAGCTTTCCTGGACAGGGTACCGAAGCTTTCTTT.

The gene calls are TRBV7-2 and TRBJ1-2, with TRBD1 matching 7 bases. The CDR3 runs 15 residues. Germline V CDR1 and CDR2: SGHTA, FQGNSA. V dropped 5 bases and J dropped 2; count of bases not matched to a gene: 8. The DNA of the CDR3 is TGTGCCAGCAGCCACCTGGGCAGGGGGAACTATGGCTACACCTTC. Amino acids: CASSHLGRGNYGYTF.

V gene TRBV5-1 combines with J gene TRBJ1-1; weak D call: TRBD1 (5 bases). The CDR3 loop spans 14 amino acids. Germline V gene data show CDR1 as SGHRS and CDR2 as YFSETQ. V shed 5 bases and J shed 0 bases, with 11 bases lying between them. CDR3 sequence reads: CASRGRYMNTEAFF. Here the CDR3 DNA reads TGCGCCAGCAGGGGACGGTACATGAACACTGAAGCTTTCTTT.

Concerning this clone: Different DNA sequences within this sample yield the same CDR3. CDR3 DNA: TGTGCCAGCAGTTTAGGGAGGGCATCCTACGAGCAGTACTTC. As protein: CASSLGRASYEQYF. The V gene is TRBV27, the J gene TRBJ2-7; 7 bases map to TRBD2. CDR3 length: 14 amino acids. The germline CDR1 and CDR2 sequences are MNHEY and SMNVEV (reference sequence). V shed 2 bases, J shed 1 base, and the junction held 2 bases outside the gene matches.

Notes on this clone: The sample carries other DNA sequences with the same CDR3. This rearrangement joins TRBV28 to TRBJ2-7; D is uncertain. Germline values: CDR1 MDHEN, CDR2 SYDVKM. The CDR3 consists of 11 residues. Trimming shortened V by 5 bases and J by 4 bases, and 6 bases separated the two germline ends. The CDR3 loop reads CASSLGYEQYF. The CDR3 DNA is TGTGCCAGCAGTCTGGGGTACGAGCAGTACTTC.

The genes are TRBV18 and TRBJ2-3, with D tentatively TRBD2 (5 bases). The germline V gene encodes CDR1 KGHSH and CDR2 LQKENI. The CDR3 totals 16 residues. Trimming cost V 7 bases and J 0 bases, with 17 bases left between them. CDR3 sequence (DNA): TGTGCCAGCTGCACCCTTTACGGGGAAAGCACAGATACGCAGTATTTT. It yields the protein CASCTLYGESTDTQYF.

This clone has just a few counts. The J gene is TRBJ2-2, the V gene TRBV2, with a possible D match to TRBD2 (6 bases). CDR1 and CDR2 (germline): SNHLY, FYNNEI. Trimming took off 4 bases at V and 6 bases at J, with 9 bases between the two ends. The length of the CDR3 is 13 residues. The CDR3 coding sequence is TGTGCCAGCAGTGGGAGGGGCGCCGGGGAGCTGTTTTTT. Amino acids: CASSGRGAGELFF.

This clone occurred a few times. The chain has TRBV7-8 and TRBJ2-3, with D possibly matching TRBD2 (5 bases). This CDR3 has 14 residues. CDR1 SGHVS and CDR2 FQNEAQ come from the germline V gene. The germline V and J ends were trimmed by 2 bases and 4 bases, with 10 bases remaining between them. Here the CDR3 reads CASSLWLAPDTQYF. For the CDR3, the DNA is TGTGCCAGCAGCTTATGGCTAGCCCCAGATACGCAGTATTTT.

J is TRBJ2-1 and V is TRBV18; TRBD2 matches 8 bases. The germline CDR1 and CDR2 sequences are KGHSH and LQKENI. The ends lost 6 bases at V and 2 bases at J; junction bases unmatched: 6. The CDR3 length is 15 residues. This CDR3 is CASSSGTSTYNEQFF. For the CDR3, the DNA is TGTGCCAGCTCGTCAGGGACTAGTACCTACAATGAGCAGTTCTTC.

The V call is TRBV2, the J call TRBJ1-2, with 8 nucleotides matching TRBD1. The CDR3 extends over 13 amino acids. J was trimmed by 2 bases and V by 6 bases; bases with no gene match: 2. The V gene's germline CDR1 is SNHLY and CDR2 FYNNEI. The chain's CDR3 is CASSPGGNYGYTF. The CDR3 DNA sequence: TGTGCCAGCAGCCCAGGGGGCAACTATGGCTACACCTTC.